A single sample is the source of the 9 T cell receptor beta chains below, sequenced in a study of cytomegalovirus exposure and HLA in healthy donors (dated by TCRdb to about 2017). Libraries were prepared through the immunoSEQ multiplex PCR assay. A mixture of 60 forward primers for TCR Vbeta segments and 13 reverse primers for TCR Jbeta segments was used in the multiplex PCR. The table was pulled from immuneACCESS by TCRdb, which kept in-frame rearrangements only. Such tables lose some clones; where checked, under half of the loss comes from unresolved V genes, and the rest has no known cause. The sample table lists fewer than 200,000 clones, about 81% of them with a count of one. Less than 2% of the sample belongs to the ten largest clones. Sequencing was performed on PBMCs. The receptor source for this set is a woman between 18 and 29 years old in good health and CMV-seronegative.

CDR3 in amino acids: CASSQQGASTDTQYF. CDR3 coding DNA: TGTGCCAGCAGCCAACAGGGGGCGAGCACAGATACGCAGTATTTT. The chain has TRBV7-9 and TRBJ2-3; 9 bases fit TRBD1. The CDR3 extends over 15 amino acids. Germline CDR1 and CDR2: SEHNR and FQNEAQ (reference sequence). J gave up 0 bases and V 5 bases, and 3 bases lay outside the gene matches.

A few counts support this clone. J is TRBJ1-1 and V is TRBV5-6, with D unclear. Germline loops: CDR1 SGHDT, CDR2 YYEEEE. This CDR3 is built from 14 residues. V gave up 2 bases and J gave up 0 bases, with 8 bases separating them. CDR3 region: CASSLFVLNTEAFF. CDR3 DNA: TGTGCCAGCAGCTTATTCGTCTTGAACACTGAAGCTTTCTTT.

The chain carries TRBV2 and TRBJ1-1; 11 positions match TRBD1. Germline V gene lookup returns CDR1 SNHLY and CDR2 FYNNEI. The V segment lost 6 bases and the J segment 6 bases; nucleotides outside the gene matches: 9. The CDR3 covers 15 residues. The CDR3 DNA sequence: TGTGCCAGCAGGGACAGGGGGCGGTGGGACGCTGAAGCTTTCTTT. It encodes CASRDRGRWDAEAFF.

The genes are TRBV28 and TRBJ2-2; 7 bases line up with TRBD2. This CDR3 has 16 residues. From germline, CDR1 is MDHEN and CDR2 SYDVKM. Trimming cost V 6 bases and J 2 bases; bases outside gene matches: 9. The CDR3 loop reads CASSPRLAANTGELFF. The CDR3 nucleotides read TGTGCCAGCAGCCCCCGGCTAGCGGCAAACACCGGGGAGCTGTTTTTT.

The chain has TRBV5-1 and TRBJ2-5, with 7 bases that match TRBD2. The CDR3 spans 14 residues. CDR1 SGHRS and CDR2 YFSETQ come from the germline V gene. With V trimmed by 0 bases and J by 6 bases, 5 bases remained unmatched. The CDR3 reads CASSLVWEGQTQYF. CDR3 sequence (DNA): TGCGCCAGCAGCTTGGTCTGGGAGGGACAGACCCAGTACTTC.

Worth noting for this clone: Relative to the germline gene, one junction end is altered; a read error may explain this. Additional DNA sequences in this sample encode the identical CDR3. V is TRBV5-1 and J is TRBJ2-5, with a weak D call TRBD2 (5 bases). This CDR3 has 15 residues. CDR1 is SGHRS, CDR2 YFSETQ, per germline. CDR3 bases: TGCGCCAGTAGCTTGGACGGCGGCGGGCGAGAGACCCAGTACTTC. Its translation: CASSLDGGGRETQYF.

This clone was picked up a small number of times. The V and J genes are TRBV27 and TRBJ2-7; D uncertain. With 1 base removed from V and 5 bases from J, the gap between germline ends came to 3 bases. The CDR3 is made up of 11 amino acids. Germline V CDR1 and CDR2: MNHEY, SMNVEV (reference sequence). The CDR3 sequence is CASSLFDEQYF. The CDR3, as DNA: TGTGCCAGCAGTTTATTCGACGAGCAGTACTTC.

In the case of this clone: Sequence at one end of the junction differs from germline and may be a read error. The chain combines TRBV27 with TRBJ1-1; D perhaps matches TRBD1 (6 bases). In germline, CDR1 is MNHEY, CDR2 SMNVEV (reference sequence). CDR3 size: 16 residues. CDR3: CASSPRRRPWDTEALF. CDR3 bases: TGTGCCAGCAGTCCCCGCCGACGGCCCTGGGACACTGAAGCTCTCTTT.

This clone was counted a few times. V is TRBV7-6 and J is TRBJ2-1; tentative D call: TRBD2 (7 bases). Trimming stripped 0 bases from V and 6 bases from J, with 15 bases between. The CDR3 consists of 16 residues. Per the germline V gene, CDR1 is SGHVS and CDR2 is FNYEAQ. CDR3 DNA: TGTGCCAGCAGCTTAGCCCCAGCGGGGACAACCAATGAGCAGTTCTTC. It translates to CASSLAPAGTTNEQFF. Filled out from reference TRBV7-6 and TRBJ2-1, the complete variable domain reads GAGVSQSPRYKVTKRGQDVALRCDPISGHVSLYWYRQALGQGPEFLTYFNYEAQQDKSGLPNDRFSAERPEGSISTLTIQRTEQRDSAMYRCASSLAPAGTTNEQFFGPGTRLTVL.